This TCR beta chain was identified in a study of blood T cell repertoires in COVID-19. The wider study: Sample material is recorded as cDNA or gDNA derived from T cells, B-cell-depleted T cells, or PBMCs.

The trim removed 5 bases at V and 1 base at J, leaving 12 bases unmatched. The CDR3 is 17 amino acids. Germline V CDR1 and CDR2: LNHDA, SQIVND (reference sequence). Per the study methods: Reference gene primer amplification in the assay estimated nucleated cell counts. The data were produced by immunoSEQ multiplex PCR, yet TCRdb's version contains in-frame clones alone and is incomplete. V, J and clone size are taken as reported in that table, and D and trimming were inferred from the DNA itself. The sample shows tens of thousands of clones, roughly 76% of them seen only once. This clone was detected only a few times.

Sequencing was carried out using peripheral blood. This receptor was obtained from a woman between 65 and 79 years old with acute or convalescent COVID-19. The chain couples TRBV19 to TRBJ2-5; 8 bases fit TRBD2. The CDR3 is CASSPPSAGGGQETQYF. The CDR3 DNA is TGTGCCAGTAGTCCCCCATCGGCGGGGGGTGGCCAAGAGACCCAGTACTTC.